Each of the 6 T cell receptor beta chains below was sequenced from the same sample in a study of T-cell reconstitution after alpha-beta-depleted transplantation in children. TCRbeta library preparation incorporated unique molecular identifiers. TCRdb reprocessed the PCR reads with MiXCR, giving one entry per CDR3 protein. This table has about 160,000 distinct CDR3 sequences, around 10% appearing once. The sequenced sample was PBMCs, obtained before TCRalphabeta/CD19-depleted stem cell transplant. Every receptor here comes from a boy younger than 10 with acute myeloid leukemia, due to receive a stem cell transplant.

This clonotype was counted at least ten times. The chain links TRBV24-1 to TRBJ2-3; 13 bases line up with TRBD2. Germline V gives CDR1 KGHDR, CDR2 SFDVKD. The J segment lost 0 bases and the V segment lost 3 bases, leaving 2 bases of the junction unmatched. CDR3 length: 17 residues. The CDR3 protein is CATSDTSGRGSTDTQYF. The CDR3 nucleotides read TGTGCCACCAGTGATACTAGCGGGAGGGGGAGCACAGATACGCAGTATTTT.

This clonotype was seen many times. The rearrangement uses TRBV5-1 and TRBJ2-1; 9 bases map to TRBD2. This CDR3 is 16 amino acids long. V trimming: 4 bases; J trimming: 5 bases; junction bases outside the gene matches: 10. CDR1 and CDR2 (germline): SGHRS, YFSETQ. CDR3 coding DNA: TGCGCCAGCAGCCGTTGGGCGGGAGGGAGTCACAATGAGCAGTTCTTC. The encoded protein is CASSRWAGGSHNEQFF.

This clonotype was detected ten times or more. This chain links TRBV5-1 with TRBJ2-5; 8 bases agree with TRBD1. V shed 2 bases, J shed 5 bases, and the junction held 5 bases outside the gene matches. This CDR3 spans 14 amino acids. Per germline, CDR1 SGHRS and CDR2 YFSETQ. The CDR3 DNA reads TGCGCCAGCAGCTTAATGACAGGGGCGGAGACCCAGTACTTC. It encodes CASSLMTGAETQYF.

The chain links TRBV7-9 to TRBJ2-7, with 7 bases lining up with TRBD1. The CDR3 length is 13 residues. Trimming removed 5 bases from V and 3 bases from J; junction bases left unmatched: 4. The germline V gene has CDR1 SEHNR and CDR2 FQNEAQ (reference sequence). CDR3 sequence reads: CASSLRDSYEQYV. Here the CDR3 DNA reads TGTGCCAGCAGCCTTAGGGACAGCTACGAGCAGTACGTC.

This clonotype was counted at least ten times. The chain is built from TRBV27 and TRBJ2-3, with D maybe TRBD2 (5 bases). V was cut by 3 bases and J by 1 base, with 14 bases left in between. Germline values: CDR1 MNHEY, CDR2 SMNVEV (reference sequence). The length of the CDR3 is 16 residues. For the CDR3, the DNA is TGTGCCAGCAGTTTTGTTCGGGGTGAAGGCACAGATACGCAGTATTTT. Its protein is CASSFVRGEGTDTQYF.

The table lists this clonotype with many counts. The rearrangement uses TRBV6-4 and TRBJ2-1; 11 nucleotides line up with TRBD2. Germline trimming cut 5 bases from V and 4 bases from J; bases unmatched to any gene: 4. Germline lookup yields CDR1 MRHNA and CDR2 SNTAGT. The CDR3 has 15 residues. CDR3 residues: CASSLAGGEYNEQFF. The CDR3 DNA is TGTGCCAGCAGTTTAGCGGGAGGGGAGTACAATGAGCAGTTCTTC.